A selection of T cell receptor beta chains follows, all from one sample in a study of T cell responses to AZD1222 COVID-19 vaccine. Generated by immunoSEQ multiplex PCR, the TCRdb table keeps only in-frame clones and is missing some. The table records about 90,000 clones, about 86% of them present only once. This material consisted of peripheral blood, taken on day 0 of MenACWY control vaccination. The receptors here all came from an adult in good health. CDR3s include the opening cysteine and the closing phenylalanine or tryptophan. A D gene is named only where the DNA matches it firmly. Expanded clones get a size class; other rows say once, few or many, or leave the size out.

CDR3 protein | D gene | clone size | J gene | V gene
CASSLTRGELFF | . | . | TRBJ2-2 | TRBV13
CASSYRTANTEAFF | . | . | TRBJ1-1 | TRBV19
CASSSNSGGDNEQFF | TRBD2 | . | TRBJ2-1 | TRBV5-1
CASSFGQELYGYTF | TRBD1 | . | TRBJ1-2 | TRBV5-4
CASRPLSGFTRYNEQFF | . | . | TRBJ2-1 | TRBV27
CASSLSEGVSGYTF | . | once | TRBJ1-2 | TRBV27
CATSREGRASDEQFF | . | . | TRBJ2-1 | TRBV15
CASSQGAQGYGYTF | . | . | TRBJ1-2 | TRBV3-1/TRBV3-2
CASSYGRENEQYF | . | . | TRBJ2-7 | TRBV5-6
CASSHRDGYTF | . | . | TRBJ1-2 | TRBV4-1
CASSFSGGAVNEQFF | TRBD2 | once | TRBJ2-1 | TRBV4-3
CAISESDSGNQPQHF | . | few | TRBJ1-5 | TRBV10-3
CASSSGTGGYEQYF | TRBD1 | few | TRBJ2-7 | TRBV7-8
CASSQDANQPQHF | . | . | TRBJ1-5 | TRBV4-2
CASRNGDTTEKLFF | . | . | TRBJ1-4 | TRBV6-5
CASSSDRTGWNYGYTF | TRBD1 | . | TRBJ1-2 | TRBV5-4
CASSLSQEGSMRETQYF | . | . | TRBJ2-5 | TRBV5-5
CASKSGVGPETQYF | . | . | TRBJ2-5 | TRBV11-2
CASSLYGGDTQYF | . | . | TRBJ2-3 | TRBV5-6
CASSPQTGGYEQYF | TRBD1 | . | TRBJ2-7 | TRBV3-1/TRBV3-2
CASSLWGGNNEKLFF | . | . | TRBJ1-4 | TRBV7-2
CASSAWTGGGEQFF | TRBD1 | . | TRBJ2-1 | TRBV19
CASSLAIRGRDSPLHF | TRBD1 | . | TRBJ1-6 | TRBV7-8
CASSLGTSGVQYF | TRBD2 | . | TRBJ2-4 | TRBV7-9